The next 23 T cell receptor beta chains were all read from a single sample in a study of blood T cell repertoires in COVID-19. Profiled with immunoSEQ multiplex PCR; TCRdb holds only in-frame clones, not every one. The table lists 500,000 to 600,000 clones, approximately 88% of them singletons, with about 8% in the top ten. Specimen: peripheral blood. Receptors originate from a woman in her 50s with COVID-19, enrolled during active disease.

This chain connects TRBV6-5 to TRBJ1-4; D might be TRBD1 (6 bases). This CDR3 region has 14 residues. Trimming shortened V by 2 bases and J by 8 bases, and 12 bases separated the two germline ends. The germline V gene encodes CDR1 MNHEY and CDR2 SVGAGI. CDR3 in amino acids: CASSYRGASEKLFF. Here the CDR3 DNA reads TGTGCCAGCAGTTACCGGGGGGCCTCCGAAAAACTGTTTTTT.

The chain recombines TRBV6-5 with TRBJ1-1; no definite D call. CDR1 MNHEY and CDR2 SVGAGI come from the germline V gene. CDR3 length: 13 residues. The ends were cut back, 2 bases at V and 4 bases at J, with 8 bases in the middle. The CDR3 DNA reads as TGTGCCAGCAGTTACCCATGGAGCACTGAAGCTTTCTTT. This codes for CASSYPWSTEAFF.

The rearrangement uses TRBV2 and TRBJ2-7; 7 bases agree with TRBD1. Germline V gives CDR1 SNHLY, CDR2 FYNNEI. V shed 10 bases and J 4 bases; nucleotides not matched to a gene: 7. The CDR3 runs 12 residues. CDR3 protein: CAIRLQGYEQYF. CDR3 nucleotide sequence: TGTGCCATAAGATTACAGGGGTACGAGCAGTACTTC.

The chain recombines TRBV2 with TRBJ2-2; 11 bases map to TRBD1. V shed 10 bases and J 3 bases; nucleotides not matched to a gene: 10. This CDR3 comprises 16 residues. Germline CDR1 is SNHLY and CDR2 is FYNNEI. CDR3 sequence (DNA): TGTGCCACTGGAGGGGGACAGGGGGATCACACCGGGGAGCTGTTTTTT. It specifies CATGGGQGDHTGELFF.

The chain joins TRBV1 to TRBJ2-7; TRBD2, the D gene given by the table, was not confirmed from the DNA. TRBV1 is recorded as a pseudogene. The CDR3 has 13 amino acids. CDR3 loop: CTSSLREDREQYF. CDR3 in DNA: TGCACCAGCAGCCTGCGGGAGGACCGCGAGCAGTACTTC.

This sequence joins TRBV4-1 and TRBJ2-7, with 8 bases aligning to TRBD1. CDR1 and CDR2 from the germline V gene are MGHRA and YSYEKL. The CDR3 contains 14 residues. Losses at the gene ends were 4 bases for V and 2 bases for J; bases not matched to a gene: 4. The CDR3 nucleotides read TGCGCCAGCAGCCCCGGGACAGGTACCTACGAGCAGTACTTC. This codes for CASSPGTGTYEQYF.

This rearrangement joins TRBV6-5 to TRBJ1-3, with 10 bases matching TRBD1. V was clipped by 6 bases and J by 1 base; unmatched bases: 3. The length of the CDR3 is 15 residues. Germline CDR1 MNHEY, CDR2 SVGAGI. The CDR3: CASRLGQGSGNTIYF. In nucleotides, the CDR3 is TGTGCCAGCAGGTTGGGACAGGGGTCTGGAAACACCATATATTTT.

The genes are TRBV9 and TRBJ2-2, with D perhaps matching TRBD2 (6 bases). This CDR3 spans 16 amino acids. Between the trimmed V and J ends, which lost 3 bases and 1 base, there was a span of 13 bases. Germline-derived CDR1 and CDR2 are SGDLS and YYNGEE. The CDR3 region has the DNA TGTGCCAGCAGCGAAATAGCGGATATGAACACCGGGGAGCTGTTTTTT. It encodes CASSEIADMNTGELFF.

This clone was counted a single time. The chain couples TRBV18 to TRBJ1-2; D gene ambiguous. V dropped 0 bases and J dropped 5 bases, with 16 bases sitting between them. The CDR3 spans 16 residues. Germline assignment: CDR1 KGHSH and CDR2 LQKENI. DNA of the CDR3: TGTGCCAGCTCACCACCATCCATGGAGAGAGGGTATGGCTACACCTTC. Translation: CASSPPSMERGYGYTF.

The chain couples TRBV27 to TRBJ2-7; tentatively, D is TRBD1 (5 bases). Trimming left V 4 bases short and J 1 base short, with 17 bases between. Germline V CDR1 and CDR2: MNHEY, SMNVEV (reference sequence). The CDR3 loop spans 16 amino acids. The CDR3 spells CASSSRDSHPSYEQYF. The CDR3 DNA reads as TGTGCCAGCAGTTCGCGAGACAGTCACCCATCCTACGAGCAGTACTTC.

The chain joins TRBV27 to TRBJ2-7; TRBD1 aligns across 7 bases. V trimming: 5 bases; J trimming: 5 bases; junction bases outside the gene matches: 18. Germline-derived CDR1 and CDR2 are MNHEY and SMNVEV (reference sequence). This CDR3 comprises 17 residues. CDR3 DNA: TGTGCCAGCAGTCGACTTATGACAGGGTTAGTTGGGGACGAGCAGTACTTC. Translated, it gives CASSRLMTGLVGDEQYF.

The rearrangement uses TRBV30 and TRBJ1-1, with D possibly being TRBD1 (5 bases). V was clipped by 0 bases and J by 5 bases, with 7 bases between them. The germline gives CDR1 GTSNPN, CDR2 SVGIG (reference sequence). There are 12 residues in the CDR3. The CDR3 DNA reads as TGTGCCTGGAGTGTAGGGGTGACTGAAGCTTTCTTT. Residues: CAWSVGVTEAFF.

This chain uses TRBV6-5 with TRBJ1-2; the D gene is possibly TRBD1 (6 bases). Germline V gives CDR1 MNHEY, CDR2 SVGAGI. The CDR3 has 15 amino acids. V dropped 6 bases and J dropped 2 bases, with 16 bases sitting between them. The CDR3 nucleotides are TGTGCCAGCAGGACACGGACAGCGACGAACTATGGCTACACCTTC. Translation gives CASRTRTATNYGYTF.

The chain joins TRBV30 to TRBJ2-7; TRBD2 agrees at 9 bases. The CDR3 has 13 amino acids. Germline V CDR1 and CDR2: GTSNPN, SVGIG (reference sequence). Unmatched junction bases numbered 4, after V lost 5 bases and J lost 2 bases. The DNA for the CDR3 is TGTGCCTGGGAGACTAGCGGAACCTACGAGCAGTACTTC. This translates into CAWETSGTYEQYF.

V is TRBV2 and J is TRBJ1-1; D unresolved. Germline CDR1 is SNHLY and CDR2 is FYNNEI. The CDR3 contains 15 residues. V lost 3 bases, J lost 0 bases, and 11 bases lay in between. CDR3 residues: CASSDTDFMNTEAFF. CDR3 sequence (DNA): TGTGCCAGCAGTGATACAGATTTCATGAACACTGAAGCTTTCTTT.

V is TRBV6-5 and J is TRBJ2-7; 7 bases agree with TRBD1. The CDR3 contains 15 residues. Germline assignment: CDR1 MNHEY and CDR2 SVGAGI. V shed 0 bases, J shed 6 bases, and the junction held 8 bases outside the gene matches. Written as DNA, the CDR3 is TGTGCCAGCAGTTACTCGACCCAGGGGGACCGCGAGCAGTACTTC. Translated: CASSYSTQGDREQYF.

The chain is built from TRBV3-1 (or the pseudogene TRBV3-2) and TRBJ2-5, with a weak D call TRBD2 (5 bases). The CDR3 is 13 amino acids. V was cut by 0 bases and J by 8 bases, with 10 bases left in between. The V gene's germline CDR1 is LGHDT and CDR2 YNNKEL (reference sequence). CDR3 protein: CASSQDLAGTQYF. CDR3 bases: TGTGCCAGCAGCCAAGATCTGGCGGGCACCCAGTACTTC.

The CDR3 sequence is CASSEKSATPGGTQYF. CDR3 DNA sequence: TGTGCCAGCAGTGAAAAGTCTGCCACTCCTGGTGGTACGCAGTATTTT. The rearrangement links TRBV2 to TRBJ2-3; no clear D. V was trimmed by 2 bases and J by 8 bases, leaving 20 bases between them. Per the germline V gene, CDR1 is SNHLY and CDR2 is FYNNEI. The CDR3 extends over 16 amino acids.

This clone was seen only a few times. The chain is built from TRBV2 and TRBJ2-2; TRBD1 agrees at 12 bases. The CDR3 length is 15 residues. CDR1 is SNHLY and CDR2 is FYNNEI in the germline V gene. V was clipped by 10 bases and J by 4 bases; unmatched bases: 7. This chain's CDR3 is CAIRGQGASTGELFF. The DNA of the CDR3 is TGTGCCATCAGGGGACAGGGGGCATCCACCGGGGAGCTGTTTTTT.

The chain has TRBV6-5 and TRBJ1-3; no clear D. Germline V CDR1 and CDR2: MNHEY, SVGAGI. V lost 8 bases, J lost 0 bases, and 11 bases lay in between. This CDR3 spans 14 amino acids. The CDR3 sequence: CASGERSSGNTIYF. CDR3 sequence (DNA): TGTGCCAGCGGGGAGAGGAGCTCTGGAAACACCATATATTTT.

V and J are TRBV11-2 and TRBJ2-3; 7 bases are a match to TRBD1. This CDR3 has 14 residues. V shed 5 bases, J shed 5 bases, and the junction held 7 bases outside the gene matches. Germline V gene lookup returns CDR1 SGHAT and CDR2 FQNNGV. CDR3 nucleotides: TGTGCCAGCAGCCCACGGCCAGGGGGAGATACGCAGTATTTT. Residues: CASSPRPGGDTQYF.

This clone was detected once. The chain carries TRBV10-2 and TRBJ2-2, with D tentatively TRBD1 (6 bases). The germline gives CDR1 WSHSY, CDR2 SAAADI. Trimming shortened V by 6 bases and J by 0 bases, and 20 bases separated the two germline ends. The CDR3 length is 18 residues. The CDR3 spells CASRSPVTTGTNTGELFF. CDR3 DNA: TGCGCCAGCAGGTCTCCAGTCACGACAGGAACGAACACCGGGGAGCTGTTTTTT.

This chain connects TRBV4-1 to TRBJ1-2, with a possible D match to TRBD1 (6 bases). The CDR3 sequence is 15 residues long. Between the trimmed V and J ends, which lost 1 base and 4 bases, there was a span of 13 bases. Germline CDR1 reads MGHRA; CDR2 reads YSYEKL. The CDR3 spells CASSQAQGSSYGYTF. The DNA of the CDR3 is TGCGCCAGCAGCCAAGCGCAGGGGAGTTCCTATGGCTACACCTTC.